This T cell receptor beta chain originates from a study of identifying expanded T cells in peripheral blood (dated by TCRdb to about 2019). Describing the broader study: Separate aliquots of the same genomic DNA pool were sequenced to produce technical replicates, and four replicates were compared in pairs. The research as a whole found: Both the number of clones called differentially abundant and the false-positive rate were significantly reduced by the beta-binomial model across all healthy-donor time intervals. Approximately 1.2 differentially abundant clones were flagged by the binomial model between technical replicates, whereas about 16 and 19 were flagged over approximately two weeks and four weeks, respectively. It was expected by the authors that biological variance in healthy repertoires might increase further over much longer intervals, such as months to years. For all healthy donors, the variance in clone template counts between roughly 2-week samples rose significantly as total template count increased.

Regarding this clone: Its antigen specificity is not known. Base qualities are not recorded, but no much larger clone differs from it by a single base.

The immunoSEQ Assay, which relies on bias-controlled multiplex PCR amplification of genomic DNA, was used to profile TCRbeta CDR3 regions. As for how the authors treated the data: To quantify the absolute abundance of each unique TCRbeta CDR3 region, the sequences were collapsed and filtered. Differential abundance was assessed using a binomial (Fisher-equivalent) model and a beta-binomial model in which time-dependent variance fitted from healthy donors was added. Clones with fewer than 5 combined templates were removed, and a clone was called differentially abundant if the clone's Benjamini-Hochberg FDR was below 0.01. In the beta-binomial model, variance was expressed as a function of the total template count across the two samples, in the form v = (b*log(k)+a)^2. Held by TCRdb, this immuneACCESS table contains in-frame sequences only and omits some clones. Under half of the omission traces to an unresolved V gene where checked; the cause of the rest is unknown. The V and J calls and the clone size are those of that table, but D and trimming were determined from the DNA. The sample table records about 82,000 clones; around nine tenths of these occur just once. Approximately 7% of the sample lies in the top ten.

During the collection period, no immune events, such as infections, were documented for the healthy donors. Time-dependent variance in a beta-binomial model of T-cell clone differential abundance was calibrated using healthy-donor blood repertoires as a training cohort. The training cohort included around 10 healthy donors, of whom 3 were female and 7 were male. The donors were between roughly 25 and 70 years old, with an average age of about 45 years. Whole blood from each healthy donor was obtained from a commercial supplier and was collected at three time points around 15 days apart. For immunosequencing, genomic DNA was extracted from whole blood that had not been sorted. Sequences MGHRA (CDR1) and YSYEKL (CDR2) are obtained from the germline V gene. The CDR3 runs 13 amino acids, cysteine and phenylalanine included. Only the CDR3 DNA stays, 39 bases, in frame from base 1. Trimming at the junction amounts to 0 bases on V and 7 bases on J, and the germline ends lie 9 bases apart.

Material: blood. The chain is made from TRBV4-1 and TRBJ1-1; no D gene can be assigned with confidence. The TCR comes from a person between 18 and 75 years old in good health. Here is the DNA: TGCGCCAGCAGCCAAGATTGGCAGCTTGAAGCTTTCTTT. Its product reads: CASSQDWQLEAFF.